The 15 T cell receptor beta chains presented below share a single source sample, sequenced in a study of identifying expanded T cells in peripheral blood. Sequencing used immunoSEQ multiplex PCR; TCRdb keeps in-frame clones, though not all of them. The table lists 90,000 to 100,000 clones, around 90% of them singletons, with 5.5% to 7% in the top ten. Specimen: blood. These receptors were collected from a person aged 18 to 70 in good health.

The chain links TRBV2 to TRBJ1-2; a possible D gene is TRBD1 (6 bases). The CDR3 loop spans 13 amino acids. Germline V gene sequence: CDR1 SNHLY, CDR2 FYNNEI. Trimming pared 10 bases from V and 7 bases from J, leaving 19 bases between. CDR3: CANNTSGGGGYTF. Written as DNA, the CDR3 is TGTGCCAACAACACCTCGGGGGGCGGTGGCTACACCTTC.

The gene calls are TRBV6-6 and TRBJ1-3; D remains ambiguous. The germline V and J ends were trimmed by 5 bases and 1 base, with 12 bases remaining between them. Looked up from germline, CDR1 is MNHNY and CDR2 is SVGAGI (reference sequence). CDR3 size: 15 residues. CDR3 bases: TGTGCCAGCAGTCCCCTTAGGGAGTCTGGAAACACCATATATTTT. This encodes CASSPLRESGNTIYF.

This clone was counted once. This sequence joins TRBV6-1 and TRBJ1-4, with 12 bases that match TRBD1. The CDR3 sequence is 15 residues long. The trim removed 5 bases at V and 7 bases at J, leaving 5 bases unmatched. CDR1 is MNHNS, CDR2 SASEGT, per germline. The CDR3 DNA is TGTGCCAGCAGTCCGGGACAGGGGGCGGGTGAAAAACTGTTTTTT. Protein sequence: CASSPGQGAGEKLFF.

A single count supports this clone. The chain combines TRBV6-9 with TRBJ2-7, with D uncertain. Looked up from germline, CDR1 is MNHGY and CDR2 is SVAAGI. Trimming took off 6 bases at V and 9 bases at J, with 21 bases between the two ends. The CDR3 extends over 14 amino acids. Here the CDR3 reads CASSQSSARIRQYF. The CDR3 coding sequence is TGTGCCAGCAGCCAGAGCTCCGCCCGAATAAGGCAGTACTTC.

The V and J genes are TRBV5-1 and TRBJ1-4; 8 bases line up with TRBD1. The CDR3 runs 15 residues. The V segment lost 2 bases and the J segment 7 bases; nucleotides outside the gene matches: 7. CDR1 and CDR2 (germline): SGHRS, YFSETQ. This CDR3 is CASSLAGGYSEKLFF. The CDR3 region has the DNA TGCGCCAGCAGCTTAGCAGGGGGCTATAGTGAAAAACTGTTTTTT.

This clone came up once. The J gene is TRBJ1-2, the V gene TRBV4-1, with D possibly being TRBD1 (6 bases). Germline-derived CDR1 and CDR2 are MGHRA and YSYEKL. V lost 6 bases to trimming and J lost 1 base, with 21 bases between them. The CDR3 covers 17 residues. This CDR3 is CASRYRNDRSSNYGYTF. In DNA, the CDR3 is TGCGCCAGCAGGTACCGGAATGACAGGTCTAGTAACTATGGCTACACCTTC.

The rearrangement joins TRBV7-9 to TRBJ2-7; 9 bases match TRBD1. The germline gives CDR1 SEHNR, CDR2 FQNEAQ (reference sequence). With V trimmed by 5 bases and J by 3 bases, 8 bases remained unmatched. CDR3 size: 15 residues. The CDR3 bases are TGTGCCAGCAGCCGCAGGACAGGGGTCAACTACGAGCAGTACTTC. Protein: CASSRRTGVNYEQYF.

V gene TRBV4-2 combines with J gene TRBJ2-6; D not certain. The germline V and J ends were trimmed by 3 bases and 2 bases, with 8 bases remaining between them. CDR1 is LGHNA and CDR2 is YNFKEQ in the germline V gene. This CDR3 is built from 15 residues. The CDR3 bases are TGTGCCAGCAGCCAGATCATCACTGGGGCCAACGTCCTGACTTTC. The encoded protein is CASSQIITGANVLTF.

This chain links TRBV5-1 with TRBJ1-6; 7 nucleotides match TRBD1. The CDR3 extends over 16 amino acids. The junction had 13 bases not matched to a gene; V was cut back by 4 bases and J by 9 bases. CDR1 and CDR2 (germline): SGHRS, YFSETQ. This chain's CDR3 is CASSPSTGKNGSPLHF. Here the CDR3 DNA reads TGCGCCAGCAGCCCCTCGACAGGGAAGAATGGTTCACCCCTCCACTTT. Full variable domain (remainder filled in from reference TRBV5-1 and TRBJ1-6): KAGVTQTPRYLIKTRGQQVTLSCSPISGHRSVSWYQQTPGQGLQFLFEYFSETQRNKGNFPGRFSGRQFSNSRSEMNVSTLELGDSALYLCASSPSTGKNGSPLHFGNGTRLTVT.

The V gene is TRBV7-9, the J gene TRBJ1-2, with 8 bases fitting TRBD1. Losses at the gene ends were 4 bases for V and 5 bases for J; bases not matched to a gene: 6. The length of the CDR3 is 14 residues. CDR1 and CDR2 (germline): SEHNR, FQNEAQ (reference sequence). This CDR3 reads CASSSTGDGYGYTF. In nucleotides, the CDR3 is TGTGCCAGCAGCTCGACAGGGGACGGGTATGGCTACACCTTC.

The sample holds one count of this clone. The chain carries TRBV10-3 and TRBJ1-1; 10 nucleotides align to TRBD1. The germline V gene encodes CDR1 ENHRY and CDR2 SYGVKD. J gave up 6 bases and V 1 base, and 5 bases lay outside the gene matches. The length of the CDR3 is 15 residues. CDR3 amino acids: CAISEFSGTGAEAFF. CDR3 sequence (DNA): TGTGCCATCAGTGAGTTCTCTGGGACAGGGGCTGAAGCTTTCTTT.

This sequence joins TRBV27 and TRBJ1-2; D possibly corresponds to TRBD1 (6 bases). Germline V gives CDR1 MNHEY, CDR2 SMNVEV (reference sequence). Trimming left V 5 bases short and J 0 bases short, with 13 bases between. The CDR3 runs to 15 residues. The CDR3 protein is CASSRTALSNYGYTF. DNA for the CDR3: TGTGCCAGCAGTAGGACAGCCCTTTCTAACTATGGCTACACCTTC.

This chain uses TRBV6-1 with TRBJ2-2, with 12 bases aligning to TRBD2. CDR3 length: 16 amino acids. Germline-derived CDR1 and CDR2 are MNHNS and SASEGT. Trimming took 3 bases from V and 4 from J; bases not matched to a gene: 3. Written as DNA, the CDR3 is TGTGCCAGCAGTGACCTAGCGGGAGGGAGCACCGGGGAGCTGTTTTTT. Protein product: CASSDLAGGSTGELFF.

The chain recombines TRBV18 with TRBJ1-2, with unresolved D. The CDR3 covers 15 residues. The germline V gene encodes CDR1 KGHSH and CDR2 LQKENI. The V and J ends lost 3 bases and 2 bases respectively, with 13 bases between them. This chain's CDR3 is CASSPPLGINYGYTF. The CDR3 coding sequence is TGTGCCAGCTCACCCCCACTGGGGATCAACTATGGCTACACCTTC. Based on the CDR3 plus reference TRBV18 and TRBJ1-2, the full variable domain is NAGVMQNPRHLVRRRGQEARLRCSPMKGHSHVYWYRQLPEEGLKFMVYLQKENIIDESGMPKERFSAEFPKEGPSILRIQQVVRGDSAAYFCASSPPLGINYGYTFGSGTRLTVV.

The chain joins TRBV14 to TRBJ1-1; D is unresolved. This CDR3 is 14 amino acids long. Trimming removed 4 bases from V and 1 base from J, with 10 bases in between. CDR1 SGHDN and CDR2 FVKESK come from the germline V gene. The CDR3 spells CASSRPDGNTEAFF. The CDR3 region has the DNA TGTGCCAGCAGCCGACCTGACGGGAACACTGAAGCTTTCTTT. The whole variable domain, filled in from reference TRBV14 and TRBJ1-1, reads EAGVTQFPSHSVIEKGQTVTLRCDPISGHDNLYWYRRVMGKEIKFLLHFVKESKQDESGMPNNRFLAERTGGTYSTLKVQPAELEDSGVYFCASSRPDGNTEAFFGQGTRLTVV.